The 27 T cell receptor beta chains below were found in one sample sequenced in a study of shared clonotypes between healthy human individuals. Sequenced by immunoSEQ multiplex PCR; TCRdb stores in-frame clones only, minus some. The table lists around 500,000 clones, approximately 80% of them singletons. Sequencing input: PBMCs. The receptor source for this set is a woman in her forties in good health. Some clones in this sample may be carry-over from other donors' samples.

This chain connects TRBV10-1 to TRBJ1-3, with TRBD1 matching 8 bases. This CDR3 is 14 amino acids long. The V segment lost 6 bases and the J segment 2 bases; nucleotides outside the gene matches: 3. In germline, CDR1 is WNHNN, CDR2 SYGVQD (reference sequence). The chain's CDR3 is CASRPDRAGNTIYF. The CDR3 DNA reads TGCGCCAGCAGGCCGGACAGGGCTGGAAACACCATATATTTT.

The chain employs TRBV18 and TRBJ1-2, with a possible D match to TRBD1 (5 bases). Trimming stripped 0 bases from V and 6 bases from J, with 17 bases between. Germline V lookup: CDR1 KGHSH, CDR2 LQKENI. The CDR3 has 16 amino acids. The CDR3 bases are TGTGCCAGCTCACCACCGCTCTTAAAGGTGGGGGATGGCTACACCTTC. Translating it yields CASSPPLLKVGDGYTF.

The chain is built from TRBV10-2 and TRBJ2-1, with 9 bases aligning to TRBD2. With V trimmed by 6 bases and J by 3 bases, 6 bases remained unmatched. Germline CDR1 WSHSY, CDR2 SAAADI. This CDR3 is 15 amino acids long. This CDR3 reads CASSYGGRGYNEQFF. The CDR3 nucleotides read TGCGCCAGCAGCTATGGCGGGAGGGGCTACAATGAGCAGTTCTTC.

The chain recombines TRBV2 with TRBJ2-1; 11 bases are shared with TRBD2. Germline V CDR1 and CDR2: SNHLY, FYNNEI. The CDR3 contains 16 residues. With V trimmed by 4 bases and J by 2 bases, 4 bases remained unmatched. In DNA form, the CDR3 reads TGTGCCAGCAGTGGGAGACTAGCGGGAACCTACAATGAGCAGTTCTTC. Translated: CASSGRLAGTYNEQFF.

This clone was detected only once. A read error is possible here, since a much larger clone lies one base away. Here the CDR3 DNA reads TGTGCCAGCACGGTGTCTGCGGGCTTAGTCTACAATGAGCAGTTCTTC. This codes for CASTVSAGLVYNEQFF. V usage is TRBV2 and J usage is TRBJ2-1, with a tentative D call TRBD2 (5 bases). CDR1 is SNHLY and CDR2 is FYNNEI in the germline V gene. The V gene lost 7 bases and the J gene lost 3 bases, with 19 bases spanning the gap. The CDR3 length is 16 residues.

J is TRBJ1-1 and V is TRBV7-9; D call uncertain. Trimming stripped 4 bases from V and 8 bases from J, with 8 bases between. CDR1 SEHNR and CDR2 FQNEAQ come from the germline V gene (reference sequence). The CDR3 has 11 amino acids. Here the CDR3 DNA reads TGTGCCAGCAGCTCCAGCAGCGAAGCTTTCTTT. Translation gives CASSSSSEAFF. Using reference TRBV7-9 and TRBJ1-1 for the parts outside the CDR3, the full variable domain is DTGVSQNPRHKITKRGQNVTFRCDPISEHNRLYWYRQTLGQGPEFLTYFQNEAQLEKSRLLSDRFSAERPKGSFSTLEIQRTEQGDSAMYLCASSSSSEAFFGQGTRLTVV.

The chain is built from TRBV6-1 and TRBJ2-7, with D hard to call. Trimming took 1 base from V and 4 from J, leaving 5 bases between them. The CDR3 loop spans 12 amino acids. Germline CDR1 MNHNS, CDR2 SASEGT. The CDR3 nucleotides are TGTGCCAGCAGTGAAGTGAGGTACGAGCAGTACTTC. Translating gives CASSEVRYEQYF.

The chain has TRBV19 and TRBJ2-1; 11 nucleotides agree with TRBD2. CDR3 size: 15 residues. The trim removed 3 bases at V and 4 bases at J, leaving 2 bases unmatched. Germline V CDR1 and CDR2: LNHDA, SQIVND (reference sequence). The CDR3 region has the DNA TGTGCCAGTAGTATTCGACTAGCGGGGTACAATGAGCAGTTCTTC. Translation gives CASSIRLAGYNEQFF. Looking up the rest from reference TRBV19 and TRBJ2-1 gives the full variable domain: DGGITQSPKYLFRKEGQNVTLSCEQNLNHDAMYWYRQDPGQGLRLIYYSQIVNDFQKGDIAEGYSVSREKKESFPLTVTSAQKNPTAFYLCASSIRLAGYNEQFFGPGTRLTVL.

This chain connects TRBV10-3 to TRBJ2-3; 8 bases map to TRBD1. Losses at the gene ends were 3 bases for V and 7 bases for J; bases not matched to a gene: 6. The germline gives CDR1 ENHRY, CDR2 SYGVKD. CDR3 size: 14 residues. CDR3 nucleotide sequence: TGTGCCATCAGTGATTGGGCAGGGGGCTATACGCAGTATTTT. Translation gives CAISDWAGGYTQYF.

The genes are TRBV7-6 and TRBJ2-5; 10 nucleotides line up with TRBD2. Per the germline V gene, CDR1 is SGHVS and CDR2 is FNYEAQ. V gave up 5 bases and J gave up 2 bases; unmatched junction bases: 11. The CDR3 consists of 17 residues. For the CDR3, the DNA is TGTGCCAGCAGCCGACCGAGGGCTAGCGGGAGTCAAGAGACCCAGTACTTC. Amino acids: CASSRPRASGSQETQYF.

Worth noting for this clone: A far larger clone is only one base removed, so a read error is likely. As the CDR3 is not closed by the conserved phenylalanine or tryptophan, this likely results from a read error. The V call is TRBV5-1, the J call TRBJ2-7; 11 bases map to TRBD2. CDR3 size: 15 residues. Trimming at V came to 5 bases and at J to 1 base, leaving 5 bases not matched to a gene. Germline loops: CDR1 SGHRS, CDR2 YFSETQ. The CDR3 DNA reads TGCGCCAGCAGTACTAGCGGGAGTAGATCCTACGAGCAGTACCTC. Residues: CASSTSGSRSYEQYL.

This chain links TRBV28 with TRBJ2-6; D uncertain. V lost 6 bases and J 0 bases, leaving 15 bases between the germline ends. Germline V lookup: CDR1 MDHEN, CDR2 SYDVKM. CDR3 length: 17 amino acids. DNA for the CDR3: TGTGCCAGCAGATTCAGGAAACTCGGCTCTGGGGCCAACGTCCTGACTTTC. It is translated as CASRFRKLGSGANVLTF. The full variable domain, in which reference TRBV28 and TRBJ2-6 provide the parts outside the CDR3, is DVKVTQSSRYLVKRTGEKVFLECVQDMDHENMFWYRQDPGLGLRLIYFSYDVKMKEKGDIPEGYSVSREKKERFSLILESASTNQTSMYLCASRFRKLGSGANVLTFGAGSRLTVL.

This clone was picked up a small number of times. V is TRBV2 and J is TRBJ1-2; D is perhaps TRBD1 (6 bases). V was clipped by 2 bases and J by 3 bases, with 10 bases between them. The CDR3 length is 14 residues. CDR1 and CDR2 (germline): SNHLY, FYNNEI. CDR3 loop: CASSEQGYDYGYTF. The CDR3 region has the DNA TGTGCCAGCAGTGAACAGGGGTATGACTATGGCTACACCTTC.

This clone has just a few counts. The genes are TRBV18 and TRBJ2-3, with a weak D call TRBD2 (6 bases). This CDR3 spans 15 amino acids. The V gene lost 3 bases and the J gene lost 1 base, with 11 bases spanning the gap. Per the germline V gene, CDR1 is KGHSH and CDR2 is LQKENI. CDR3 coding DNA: TGTGCCAGCTCACCCCCCTCTAGCGGCACAGATACGCAGTATTTT. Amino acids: CASSPPSSGTDTQYF. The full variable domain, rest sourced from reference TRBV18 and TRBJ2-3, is NAGVMQNPRHLVRRRGQEARLRCSPMKGHSHVYWYRQLPEEGLKFMVYLQKENIIDESGMPKERFSAEFPKEGPSILRIQQVVRGDSAAYFCASSPPSSGTDTQYFGPGTRLTVL.

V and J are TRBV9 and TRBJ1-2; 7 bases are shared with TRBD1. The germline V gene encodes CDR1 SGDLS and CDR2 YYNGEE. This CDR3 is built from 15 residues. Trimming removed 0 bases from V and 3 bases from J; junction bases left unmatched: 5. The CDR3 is CASSVADGTDYGYTF. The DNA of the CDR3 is TGTGCCAGCAGCGTAGCCGACGGGACAGACTATGGCTACACCTTC.

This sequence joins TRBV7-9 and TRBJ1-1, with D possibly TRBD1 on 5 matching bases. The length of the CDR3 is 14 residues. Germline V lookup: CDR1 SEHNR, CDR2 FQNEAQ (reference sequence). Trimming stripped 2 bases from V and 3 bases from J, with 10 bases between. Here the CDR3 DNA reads TGTGCCAGCAGCTTATATCAGGGTGACACTGAAGCTTTCTTT. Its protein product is CASSLYQGDTEAFF.

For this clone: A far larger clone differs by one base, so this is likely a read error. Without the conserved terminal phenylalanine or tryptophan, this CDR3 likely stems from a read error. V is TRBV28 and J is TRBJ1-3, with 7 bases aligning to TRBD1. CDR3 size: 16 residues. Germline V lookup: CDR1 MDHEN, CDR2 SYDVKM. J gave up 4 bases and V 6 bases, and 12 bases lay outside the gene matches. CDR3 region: CASSSPHQQGGNTIYS. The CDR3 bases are TGTGCCAGCAGCTCGCCCCACCAACAGGGGGGAAACACCATATATTCT.

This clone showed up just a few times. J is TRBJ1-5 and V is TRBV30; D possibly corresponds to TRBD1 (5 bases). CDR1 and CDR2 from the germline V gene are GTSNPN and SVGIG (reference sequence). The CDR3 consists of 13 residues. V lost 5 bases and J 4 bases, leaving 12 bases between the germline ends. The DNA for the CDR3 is TGTGCCTGGGGCCGGGGACGGAATCAGCCCCAGCATTTT. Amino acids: CAWGRGRNQPQHF.

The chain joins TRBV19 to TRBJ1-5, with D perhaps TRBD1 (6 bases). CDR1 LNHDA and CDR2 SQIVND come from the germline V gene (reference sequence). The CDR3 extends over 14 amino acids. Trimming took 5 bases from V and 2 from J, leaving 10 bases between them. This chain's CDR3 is CASSPDRRNQPQHF. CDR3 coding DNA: TGTGCCAGTAGTCCCGACAGGCGCAATCAGCCCCAGCATTTT. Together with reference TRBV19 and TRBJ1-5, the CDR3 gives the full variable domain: DGGITQSPKYLFRKEGQNVTLSCEQNLNHDAMYWYRQDPGQGLRLIYYSQIVNDFQKGDIAEGYSVSREKKESFPLTVTSAQKNPTAFYLCASSPDRRNQPQHFGDGTRLSIL.

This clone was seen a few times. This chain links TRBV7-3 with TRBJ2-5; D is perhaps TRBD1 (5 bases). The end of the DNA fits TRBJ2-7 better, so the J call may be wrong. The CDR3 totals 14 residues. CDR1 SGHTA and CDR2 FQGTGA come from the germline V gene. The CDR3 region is CASSPRWGFYEQYF. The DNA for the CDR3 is TGTGCCAGCAGCCCTCGATGGGGCTTCTACGAGCAGTACTTC.

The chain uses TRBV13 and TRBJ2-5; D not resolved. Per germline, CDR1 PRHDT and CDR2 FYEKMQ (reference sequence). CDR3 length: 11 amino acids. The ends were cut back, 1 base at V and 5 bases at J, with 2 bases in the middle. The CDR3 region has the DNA TGTGCCAGCAGCTTAGCCGAGACCCAGTACTTC. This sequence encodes CASSLAETQYF.

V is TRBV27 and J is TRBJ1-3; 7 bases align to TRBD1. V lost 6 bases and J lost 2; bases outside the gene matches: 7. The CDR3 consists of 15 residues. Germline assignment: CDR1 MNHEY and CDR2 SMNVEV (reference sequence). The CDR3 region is CASRPMGQTGNTIYF. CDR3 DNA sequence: TGTGCCAGCAGACCAATGGGACAGACTGGAAACACCATATATTTT.

CDR3 residues: CASSTTTGGHEKLFF. CDR3 DNA sequence: TGTGCCAGCAGTACAACAACAGGGGGACACGAAAAACTGTTTTTT. This chain uses TRBV2 with TRBJ1-4; 8 bases match TRBD1. The trim removed 5 bases at V and 8 bases at J, leaving 10 bases unmatched. Per the germline V gene, CDR1 is SNHLY and CDR2 is FYNNEI. CDR3 length: 15 amino acids.

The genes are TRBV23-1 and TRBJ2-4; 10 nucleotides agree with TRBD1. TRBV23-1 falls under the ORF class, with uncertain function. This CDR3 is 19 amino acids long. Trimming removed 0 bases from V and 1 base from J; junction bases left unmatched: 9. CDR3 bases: TGCGCCAGCAGTCAATCGTCGACAGGGGGCGGGATTGCCAAAAACATTCAGTACTTC. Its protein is CASSQSSTGGGIAKNIQYF.

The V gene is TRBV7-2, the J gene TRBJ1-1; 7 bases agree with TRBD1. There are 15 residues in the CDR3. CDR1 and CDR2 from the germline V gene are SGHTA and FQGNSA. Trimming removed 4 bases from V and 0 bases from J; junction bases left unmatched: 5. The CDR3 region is CASSSPGQMNTEAFF. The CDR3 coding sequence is TGTGCCAGCAGCTCGCCGGGACAGATGAACACTGAAGCTTTCTTT.

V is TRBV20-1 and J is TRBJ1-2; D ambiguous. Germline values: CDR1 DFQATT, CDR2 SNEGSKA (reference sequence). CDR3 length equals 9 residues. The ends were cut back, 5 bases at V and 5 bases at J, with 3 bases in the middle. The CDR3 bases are TGCAGTGCTGGATATGGCTACACCTTC. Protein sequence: CSAGYGYTF.

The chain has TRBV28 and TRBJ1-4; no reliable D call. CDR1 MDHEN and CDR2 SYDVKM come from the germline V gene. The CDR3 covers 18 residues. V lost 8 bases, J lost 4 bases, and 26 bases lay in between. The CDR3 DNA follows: TGTGCCAGCGGCCTTGCCAGTGGAGGACGGACGCTTAATGAAAAACTGTTTTTT. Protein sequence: CASGLASGGRTLNEKLFF.